These 21 T cell receptor beta chains share one sample of origin, sequenced in a study of shared clonotypes between healthy human individuals. Data came from immunoSEQ multiplex PCR; TCRdb stores just in-frame clones and leaves some out. The sample holds about 2,500,000 clones, approximately 94% seen once. Sequenced: naive CD4+ T cells sorted from blood. This sample's subset: CD45RA+ positively selected. All receptors come from a man aged 18-30 years in good health.

V usage is TRBV7-9 and J usage is TRBJ2-1, with D perhaps TRBD1 (5 bases). CDR1 is SEHNR, CDR2 FQNEAQ, per germline (reference sequence). This CDR3 has 14 residues. The ends were cut back, 5 bases at V and 5 bases at J, with 13 bases in the middle. Written as DNA, the CDR3 is TGTGCCAGCAGCCATATTGGGGCCCACAATGAGCAGTTCTTC. Its protein is CASSHIGAHNEQFF.

The J gene is TRBJ1-2, the V gene TRBV30, with D perhaps TRBD1 (5 bases). Germline CDR1 and CDR2: GTSNPN and SVGIG (reference sequence). This CDR3 is 16 amino acids long. The germline V and J ends were trimmed by 5 bases and 1 base, with 20 bases remaining between them. The CDR3 nucleotides read TGTGCCTGGGGGGCCTTGAACAGGCGAATTAACTATGGCTACACCTTC. Protein sequence: CAWGALNRRINYGYTF.

This clone appeared a single time. The chain links TRBV5-1 to TRBJ2-2, with D maybe TRBD1 (5 bases). V was pared by 4 bases and J by 4 bases, with 17 bases between. The CDR3 has 16 amino acids. Germline CDR1 SGHRS, CDR2 YFSETQ. CDR3 protein: CASSPQGKASTGELFF. The CDR3 bases are TGCGCCAGCAGCCCCCAGGGCAAGGCCAGCACCGGGGAGCTGTTTTTT.

With respect to this clone: This CDR3 is also generated by other DNA sequences in the sample. This chain links TRBV5-1 with TRBJ2-7, with 7 positions matching TRBD1. The CDR3 runs 14 residues. Trimming cost V 0 bases and J 2 bases; bases outside gene matches: 2. The V gene's germline CDR1 is SGHRS and CDR2 YFSETQ. CDR3 bases: TGCGCCAGCAGCTTGGGGGACAGCGCCTACGAGCAGTACTTC. Its translation is CASSLGDSAYEQYF.

The chain combines TRBV15 with TRBJ1-3; D is unresolved. Germline CDR1 LNHNV, CDR2 YYDKDF (reference sequence). The V and J ends lost 1 base and 2 bases respectively, with 6 bases between them. The CDR3 extends over 14 amino acids. In DNA, the CDR3 is TGTGCCACCAGCAGAGGTGGGACTGGAAACACCATATATTTT. Protein: CATSRGGTGNTIYF.

V usage is TRBV6-4 and J usage is TRBJ1-5; D is unclear. Trimming shortened V by 3 bases and J by 6 bases, and 9 bases separated the two germline ends. Per germline, CDR1 MRHNA and CDR2 SNTAGT. The CDR3 loop spans 13 amino acids. In nucleotides, the CDR3 is TGTGCCAGCAGTGATTGGCACGGTCAGCCCCAGCATTTT. Translation: CASSDWHGQPQHF.

Only a few counts were recorded for this clone. This rearrangement joins TRBV9 to TRBJ1-1; the D is unclear. CDR1 and CDR2 from the germline V gene are SGDLS and YYNGEE. The V and J ends lost 0 bases and 1 base respectively, with 7 bases between them. CDR3 length: 14 residues. The CDR3, as DNA: TGTGCCAGCAGCGTAGTTCCAGGGAACACTGAAGCTTTCTTT. This encodes CASSVVPGNTEAFF.

The chain links TRBV5-4 to TRBJ2-5, with TRBD2 identical over 9 bases. The length of the CDR3 is 16 residues. J gave up 5 bases and V 0 bases, and 8 bases lay outside the gene matches. CDR1 is SGHNT and CDR2 is YYREEE in the germline V gene (reference sequence). CDR3 amino acids: CASSLAGLAHGETQYF. As DNA, the CDR3 is TGTGCCAGCAGCTTGGCTGGACTAGCGCACGGGGAGACCCAGTACTTC.

This rearrangement joins TRBV5-4 to TRBJ2-7; D remains unclear. This CDR3 has 14 amino acids. CDR1 is SGHNT and CDR2 is YYREEE in the germline V gene (reference sequence). V was pared by 2 bases and J by 4 bases, with 13 bases between. This CDR3 reads CASSLGQDRYEQYF. Written as DNA, the CDR3 is TGTGCCAGCAGCTTAGGCCAGGACCGTTACGAGCAGTACTTC. Full variable domain (remainder filled in from reference TRBV5-4 and TRBJ2-7): ETGVTQSPTHLIKTRGQQVTLRCSSQSGHNTVSWYQQALGQGPQFIFQYYREEENGRGNFPPRFSGLQFPNYSSELNVNALELDDSALYLCASSLGQDRYEQYFGPGTRLTVT.

The chain joins TRBV6-8 to TRBJ1-1, with D possibly matching TRBD1 (5 bases). Trimming stripped 0 bases from V and 3 bases from J, with 11 bases between. CDR3 length: 15 residues. Germline V gene lookup returns CDR1 MNHGY and CDR2 SAAAGT. In DNA, the CDR3 is TGTGCCAGCAGTTACTCGGGAGGGGACTACACTGAAGCTTTCTTT. Amino acids: CASSYSGGDYTEAFF.

This chain links TRBV28 with TRBJ1-2, with unresolved D. The germline V and J ends were trimmed by 1 base and 0 bases, with 9 bases remaining between them. Per the germline V gene, CDR1 is MDHEN and CDR2 is SYDVKM. This CDR3 spans 15 amino acids. The CDR3 bases are TGTGCCAGCAGTTTATTGGACCGATCTAACTATGGCTACACCTTC. Its translation is CASSLLDRSNYGYTF.

The V and J genes are TRBV30 and TRBJ1-2; D is undetermined. Germline V CDR1 and CDR2: GTSNPN, SVGIG (reference sequence). The ends were cut back, 0 bases at V and 7 bases at J, with 9 bases in the middle. The CDR3 consists of 12 residues. The CDR3, as DNA: TGTGCCTGGAGTGTAGTCCGTGGTGGCTACACCTTC. Translated, it gives CAWSVVRGGYTF.

As for this clone: In the same sample, other DNA sequences code for this CDR3. The chain has TRBV4-3 and TRBJ2-1; a weak D match, TRBD2 (6 bases). Trimming took off 3 bases at V and 2 bases at J, with 11 bases between the two ends. CDR1 is LGHNA and CDR2 is YSLEER in the germline V gene. The CDR3 runs 15 residues. The CDR3 nucleotides are TGCGCCAGCAGCCAGGGGCGGGGCACCTACAATGAGCAGTTCTTC. Translated, it gives CASSQGRGTYNEQFF.

The rearrangement links TRBV19 to TRBJ1-1; perhaps TRBD1 as D (6 bases). Trimming left V 7 bases short and J 4 bases short, with 16 bases between. This CDR3 is 14 amino acids long. Per germline, CDR1 LNHDA and CDR2 SQIVND (reference sequence). The chain's CDR3 is CASTPKGGSTEAFF. DNA of the CDR3: TGTGCCAGTACCCCAAAAGGGGGAAGCACTGAAGCTTTCTTT.

The count of this clone is one. The rearrangement uses TRBV27 and TRBJ1-5, with TRBD1 matching 10 bases. The germline V gene encodes CDR1 MNHEY and CDR2 SMNVEV (reference sequence). Trimming cost V 5 bases and J 5 bases; bases outside gene matches: 6. The CDR3 loop spans 15 amino acids. This chain's CDR3 is CASSPGDRGHQPQHF. The CDR3 coding sequence is TGTGCCAGCAGTCCCGGAGACAGGGGGCATCAGCCCCAGCATTTT.

As concerns this clone: Other DNA sequences from this sample encode an identical CDR3 as well. The rearrangement links TRBV7-2 to TRBJ2-1, with 8 nucleotides matching TRBD2. Per the germline V gene, CDR1 is SGHTA and CDR2 is FQGNSA. The CDR3 consists of 16 residues. The V and J ends lost 5 bases and 0 bases, in that order; junction bases with no gene match: 6. CDR3 DNA sequence: TGTGCCAGCAGCCTAGTAACTAGCGGCTCCTACAATGAGCAGTTCTTC. As protein: CASSLVTSGSYNEQFF.

The J gene is TRBJ1-1, the V gene TRBV5-6; TRBD1 is a possible D gene (6 bases). The germline V and J ends were trimmed by 2 bases and 8 bases, with 19 bases remaining between them. The germline CDR1 and CDR2 sequences are SGHDT and YYEEEE. This CDR3 contains 15 residues. The DNA of the CDR3 is TGTGCCAGCAGCTTACAATGGACAGCCCAGAGCGAAGCTTTCTTT. This codes for CASSLQWTAQSEAFF.

V and J are TRBV7-6 and TRBJ2-5; 14 bases align to TRBD2. Germline CDR1 reads SGHVS; CDR2 reads FNYEAQ. The CDR3 loop spans 16 amino acids. V was pared by 3 bases and J by 1 base, with 1 base of the junction left unmatched. DNA for the CDR3: TGTGCCAGCAGCTTCGGACTAGCGGGGGGCCAAGAGACCCAGTACTTC. Translating it yields CASSFGLAGGQETQYF. The whole variable domain, filled in from reference TRBV7-6 and TRBJ2-5, reads GAGVSQSPRYKVTKRGQDVALRCDPISGHVSLYWYRQALGQGPEFLTYFNYEAQQDKSGLPNDRFSAERPEGSISTLTIQRTEQRDSAMYRCASSFGLAGGQETQYFGPGTRLLVL.

This chain joins TRBV27 and TRBJ2-1, with 14 bases that match TRBD2. CDR1 and CDR2 from the germline V gene are MNHEY and SMNVEV (reference sequence). The CDR3 is made up of 20 amino acids. V shed 4 bases, J shed 8 bases, and the junction held 19 bases outside the gene matches. The CDR3 DNA is TGTGCCAGCAGTTCCCCAGGACTAGCGGGAGGTCCCCGAGGTAGGGATGAGCAGTTCTTC. It is translated as CASSSPGLAGGPRGRDEQFF.

The rearrangement links TRBV5-1 to TRBJ1-2; D is unclear. The germline V gene encodes CDR1 SGHRS and CDR2 YFSETQ. The CDR3 length is 12 residues. Trimming left V 4 bases short and J 6 bases short, with 10 bases between. CDR3 in DNA: TGCGCCAGCAGCCTTACCCAGGATGGCTACACCTTC. Translated, it gives CASSLTQDGYTF.

The chain uses TRBV7-9 and TRBJ1-4; 9 bases fit TRBD1. In germline, CDR1 is SEHNR, CDR2 FQNEAQ (reference sequence). Losses at the gene ends were 4 bases for V and 5 bases for J; bases not matched to a gene: 2. This CDR3 spans 14 amino acids. The CDR3 coding sequence is TGTGCCAGCAGCTACGGACAGGGGAATGAAAAACTGTTTTTT. As protein: CASSYGQGNEKLFF.